The rows below give T cell receptor beta chains drawn from one sample of a study of vaccination and CD4 T cells after COVID-19. These TCRs are of unknown antigen specificity. TCRdb called the PCR reads again in MiXCR, with one record for every CDR3 protein. The repertoire holds fewer than 10,000 distinct CDR3 sequences, with under 40% as singletons. The sample was CD4+ T cells from blood, cultured in vitro. The source is a human donor in good health. CDR3s include the opening cysteine and the closing phenylalanine or tryptophan. A D gene is named only where the DNA matches it firmly. Clone size is shown for a subset of rows, as once, few, many or a class of expanded clone.

DNA: TGTGCCAGCAGCCCCCCAGCGGGGGCCCCTCTGTTCTTC
CDR3: CASSPPAGAPLFF
V: TRBV14
J: TRBJ2-1
D: TRBD2
size: NA

DNA: TGTGCCAGCTCGCCACTGGGTTCGATCTATGGCTACACCTTC
CDR3: CASSPLGSIYGYTF
V: TRBV6-1
J: TRBJ1-2
D: NA
size: few

DNA: TGTGCCAGCAGTGGACTAGCGGGTTACAATGAGCAGTTCTTC
CDR3: CASSGLAGYNEQFF
V: TRBV11-2
J: TRBJ2-1
D: TRBD2
size: few

DNA: TGTGCCATCACTGGGCTAGGGAGCACAGATACGCAGTATTTT
CDR3: CAITGLGSTDTQYF
V: TRBV10-3
J: TRBJ2-3
D: NA
size: NA

DNA: TGTGCCATCAGTGGCACTTTGGGAAGGGGTGGCTACACCTTC
CDR3: CAISGTLGRGGYTF
V: TRBV10-3
J: TRBJ1-2
D: NA
size: NA

DNA: TGTGCCAGCAGCTTAGTCGGCACAAACTATGGCTACACCTTC
CDR3: CASSLVGTNYGYTF
V: TRBV7-8
J: TRBJ1-2
D: NA
size: NA

DNA: TGTGCCAGCAGCGTACGGCGGGACGTCACAGATACGCAGTATTTT
CDR3: CASSVRRDVTDTQYF
V: TRBV9
J: TRBJ2-3
D: NA
size: once

DNA: TGTGCCAGCAGCTTCAGGACAGGGCTCACAAACGGGGGGGCTTTCTTT
CDR3: CASSFRTGLTNGGAFF
V: TRBV7-2
J: TRBJ1-1
D: TRBD1
size: NA

DNA: TGTGCCAGCAGTCCACAGGGGGCGAGCAATCAGCCCCAGCATTTT
CDR3: CASSPQGASNQPQHF
V: TRBV28
J: TRBJ1-5
D: TRBD1
size: NA

DNA: TGTGCCAGTAGTATTATGAGGGACAATGAGCAGTTCTTC
CDR3: CASSIMRDNEQFF
V: TRBV19
J: TRBJ2-1
D: NA
size: NA

DNA: TGTGCCAGCAGCCGGGGACTAGCGGGAGGGCCGTCCTACGAGCAGTACTTC
CDR3: CASSRGLAGGPSYEQYF
V: TRBV7-2
J: TRBJ2-7
D: TRBD2
size: NA

DNA: TGTGCCATCGGGACAGCTGGCTACACCTTC
CDR3: CAIGTAGYTF
V: TRBV10-3
J: TRBJ1-2
D: TRBD1
size: few

DNA: TGCAGTGCTCTTTTGGACACAGATACGCAGTATTTT
CDR3: CSALLDTDTQYF
V: TRBV20-1
J: TRBJ2-3
D: NA
size: NA

DNA: TGTGCCAGCAGTTTAGCGGGGGCCCCTCGCCACGAGCAGTACTTC
CDR3: CASSLAGAPRHEQYF
V: TRBV12-3/TRBV12-4
J: TRBJ2-7
D: NA
size: NA

DNA: TGTGCCAGCAGCCTAATGGCAGATACGCAGTATTTT
CDR3: CASSLMADTQYF
V: TRBV7-2
J: TRBJ2-3
D: NA
size: NA

DNA: TGTGCCAGCAGTTTACGGCGGGGGGTCACTGAAGCTTTCTTT
CDR3: CASSLRRGVTEAFF
V: TRBV28
J: TRBJ1-1
D: NA
size: NA

DNA: TGTGCCAGCAGCCCACGGGACTTCACAGATACGCAGTATTTT
CDR3: CASSPRDFTDTQYF
V: TRBV7-2
J: TRBJ2-3
D: NA
size: NA

DNA: TGCGCCAGCAGTGATACAGGGGGAGAGGGTGGGGGTCGTTTCAATGAGCAGTTCTTC
CDR3: CASSDTGGEGGGRFNEQFF
V: TRBV10-1
J: TRBJ2-1
D: TRBD1
size: NA

DNA: TGTGCCAGCAGCTTAGCGCCCTATGGCTACACCTTC
CDR3: CASSLAPYGYTF
V: TRBV7-9
J: TRBJ1-2
D: NA
size: NA

DNA: TGTGCCAGCAGCCGCGGACTAGCCGACGAGCAGTACTTC
CDR3: CASSRGLADEQYF
V: TRBV5-4
J: TRBJ2-7
D: TRBD2
size: NA

DNA: TGTGCCAGCAGTCGAGGGGGCGGGACAGGGAGTGAAGCTTTCTTT
CDR3: CASSRGGGTGSEAFF
V: TRBV5-4
J: TRBJ1-1
D: TRBD1
size: NA

DNA: TGTGCCAGCAGTGAGTACGGAAGCAATCAGCCCCAGCATTTT
CDR3: CASSEYGSNQPQHF
V: TRBV25-1
J: TRBJ1-5
D: NA
size: few

DNA: TGTGCCAGCAGTTACACCGGGACAGTCTATGGCTACACCTTC
CDR3: CASSYTGTVYGYTF
V: TRBV6-2/TRBV6-3
J: TRBJ1-2
D: TRBD1
size: NA

DNA: TGCAGTGCTAGAGATCAGGGCAGGGAAGCCGGGGAGCTGTTTTTT
CDR3: CSARDQGREAGELFF
V: TRBV20-1
J: TRBJ2-2
D: NA
size: NA

DNA: TGTGCCAGCAGCCACTATGGCTACACCTTC
CDR3: CASSHYGYTF
V: TRBV7-7
J: TRBJ1-2
D: NA
size: medium-sized

DNA: TGTGCCACCAGCAGTCACACAGAAGCCCGAGCCCAGCATTTT
CDR3: CATSSHTEARAQHF
V: TRBV15
J: TRBJ1-5
D: NA
size: NA

DNA: TGTGCCAGCAGCTTAGGAGGGCATAGTTACACTGAAGCTTTCTTT
CDR3: CASSLGGHSYTEAFF
V: TRBV11-2
J: TRBJ1-1
D: NA
size: few

DNA: TGTGCCAGCAGCAGGGGCACTGAAGCTTTCTTT
CDR3: CASSRGTEAFF
V: TRBV14
J: TRBJ1-1
D: NA
size: NA

DNA: TGTGCCAGCTCACTCAACACCCCGGGACAGGGGACGGGGGAGCAGTACTTC
CDR3: CASSLNTPGQGTGEQYF
V: TRBV18
J: TRBJ2-7
D: TRBD1
size: NA

DNA: TGTGCCAGCAAAAGGACAGGGGGGAGTGAGCAGTACTTC
CDR3: CASKRTGGSEQYF
V: TRBV2
J: TRBJ2-7
D: TRBD1
size: medium-sized

DNA: TGCAGTGCTATCGGGGTTTTACAGACCCAAGAGACCCAGTACTTC
CDR3: CSAIGVLQTQETQYF
V: TRBV20-1
J: TRBJ2-5
D: NA
size: NA

DNA: TGTGCCAGCAGCTTGGAACCCAATCAGCCCCAGCATTTT
CDR3: CASSLEPNQPQHF
V: TRBV5-4
J: TRBJ1-5
D: NA
size: NA

DNA: TGTGCCAGCAAACCCGACGGAGTCGGCTCCTACAATGAGCAGTTCTTC
CDR3: CASKPDGVGSYNEQFF
V: TRBV6-1
J: TRBJ2-1
D: NA
size: NA

DNA: TGTGCCAGCACCCAGGGGGTCAGGGGCAATCAGCCCCAGCATTTT
CDR3: CASTQGVRGNQPQHF
V: TRBV5-6
J: TRBJ1-5
D: TRBD1
size: few

DNA: TGCGCCAGCAGGGAAGCGGGGGGTCGGGAGACCCAGTACTTC
CDR3: CASREAGGRETQYF
V: TRBV5-1
J: TRBJ2-5
D: TRBD2
size: NA

DNA: TGTGCCAGCAGCTTAGGGGGGATTGCCTACGGCTACACCTTC
CDR3: CASSLGGIAYGYTF
V: TRBV7-9
J: TRBJ1-2
D: NA
size: few

DNA: TGCAGTGCTAGACGGACAGAAAATGAAGCTTTCTTT
CDR3: CSARRTENEAFF
V: TRBV20-1
J: TRBJ1-1
D: NA
size: NA

DNA: TGCAGTGCTGCGTACCGGGACAGGGGAGGCGAGCAGTACTTC
CDR3: CSAAYRDRGGEQYF
V: TRBV20-1
J: TRBJ2-7
D: TRBD1
size: NA

DNA: TGTGCCAGCAGTGAACCTCATGTACCGGGACAGGGGTCATATAGCAATCAGCCCCAGCATTTT
CDR3: CASSEPHVPGQGSYSNQPQHF
V: TRBV6-1
J: TRBJ1-5
D: TRBD1
size: medium-sized

DNA: TGTGCCAGCAGTTATGCCTTCTCCTACGAGCAGTACTTC
CDR3: CASSYAFSYEQYF
V: TRBV6-5
J: TRBJ2-7
D: NA
size: few

DNA: TGTGCCAGCAGCCGACAGGGTTCTAACTATGGCTACACCTTC
CDR3: CASSRQGSNYGYTF
V: TRBV6-1
J: TRBJ1-2
D: TRBD1
size: few

DNA: TGTGCCAGTAGTATTTTTACAGGGGCCTACGAGCAGTACTTC
CDR3: CASSIFTGAYEQYF
V: TRBV19
J: TRBJ2-7
D: TRBD1
size: once

DNA: TGTGCCAGTAGTATAGGGTCCGGGAGCCTATATGGCTACACCTTC
CDR3: CASSIGSGSLYGYTF
V: TRBV19
J: TRBJ1-2
D: NA
size: few

DNA: TGTGCCAGCAGGGCGACAGGGGGTCGGCTGGAGACCCAGTACTTC
CDR3: CASRATGGRLETQYF
V: TRBV6-1
J: TRBJ2-5
D: TRBD1
size: few

DNA: TGCAGCGTTGTCGACAGACTAGAAGCGGCTAATGAAAAACTGTTTTTT
CDR3: CSVVDRLEAANEKLFF
V: TRBV29-1
J: TRBJ1-4
D: NA
size: few